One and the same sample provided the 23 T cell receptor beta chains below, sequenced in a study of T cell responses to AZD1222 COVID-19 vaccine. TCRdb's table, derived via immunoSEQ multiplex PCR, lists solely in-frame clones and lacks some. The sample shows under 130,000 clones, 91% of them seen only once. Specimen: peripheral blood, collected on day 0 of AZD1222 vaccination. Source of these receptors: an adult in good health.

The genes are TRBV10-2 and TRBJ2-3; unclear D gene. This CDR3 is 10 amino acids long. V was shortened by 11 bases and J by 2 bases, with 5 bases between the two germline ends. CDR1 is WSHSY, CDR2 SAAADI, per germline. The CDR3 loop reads CAPPTDTQYF. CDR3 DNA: TGCGCCCCCCCCACAGATACGCAGTATTTT.

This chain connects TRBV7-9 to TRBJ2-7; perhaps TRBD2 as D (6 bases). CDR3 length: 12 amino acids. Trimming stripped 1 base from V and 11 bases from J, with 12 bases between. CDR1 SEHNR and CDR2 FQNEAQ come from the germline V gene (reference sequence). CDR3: CASSLGRGQEYF. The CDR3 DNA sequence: TGTGCCAGCAGCTTAGGGAGGGGCCAAGAGTACTTC.

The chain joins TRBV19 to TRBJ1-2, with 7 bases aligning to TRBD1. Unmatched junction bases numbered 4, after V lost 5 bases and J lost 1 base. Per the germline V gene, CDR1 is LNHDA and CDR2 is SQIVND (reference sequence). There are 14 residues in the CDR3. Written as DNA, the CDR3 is TGTGCCAGTAGTTTTCGACAGGGTAACTATGGCTACACCTTC. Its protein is CASSFRQGNYGYTF.

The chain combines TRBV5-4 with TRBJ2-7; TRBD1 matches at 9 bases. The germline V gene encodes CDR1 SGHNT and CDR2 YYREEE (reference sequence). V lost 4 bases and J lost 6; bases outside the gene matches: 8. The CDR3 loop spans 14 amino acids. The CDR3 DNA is TGTGCCAGCAGCACACGGACAGGGGTGACCGAGCAGTACTTC. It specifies CASSTRTGVTEQYF.

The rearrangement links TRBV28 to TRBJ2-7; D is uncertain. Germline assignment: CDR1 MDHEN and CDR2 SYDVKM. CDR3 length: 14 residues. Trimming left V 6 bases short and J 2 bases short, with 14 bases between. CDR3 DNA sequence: TGTGCCAGCAGGCAACCGCGGCCCCCCTACGAGCAGTACTTC. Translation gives CASRQPRPPYEQYF.

The CDR3 DNA reads TGTGCCAGCAGCTTAGGTGGGAAGCTTGCTGGAAACACCATATATTTT. The encoded protein is CASSLGGKLAGNTIYF. The chain combines TRBV7-2 with TRBJ1-3, with D hard to call. The CDR3 covers 16 residues. Trimming stripped 1 base from V and 2 bases from J, with 12 bases between. Germline V lookup: CDR1 SGHTA, CDR2 FQGNSA.

CDR3 amino acids: CASSPQSISGNTIYF. The CDR3 coding sequence is TGTGCCAGCTCACCTCAGAGCATCTCTGGAAACACCATATATTTT. The V gene is TRBV18, the J gene TRBJ1-3; D uncertain. Germline V gene sequence: CDR1 KGHSH, CDR2 LQKENI. The CDR3 has 15 residues. V was pared by 3 bases and J by 0 bases, with 9 bases between.

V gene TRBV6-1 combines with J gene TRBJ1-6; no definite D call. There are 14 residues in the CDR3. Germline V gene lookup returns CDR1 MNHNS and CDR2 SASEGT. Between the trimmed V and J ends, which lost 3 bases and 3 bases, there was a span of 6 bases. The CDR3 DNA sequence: TGTGCCAGCAGTGACGGTAGCTATAATTCACCCCTCCACTTT. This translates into CASSDGSYNSPLHF.

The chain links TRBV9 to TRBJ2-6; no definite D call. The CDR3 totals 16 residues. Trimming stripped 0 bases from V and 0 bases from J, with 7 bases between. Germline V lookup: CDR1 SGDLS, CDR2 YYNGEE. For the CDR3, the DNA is TGTGCCAGCAGCGTAGGGCTAAGCTCTGGGGCCAACGTCCTGACTTTC. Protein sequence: CASSVGLSSGANVLTF.

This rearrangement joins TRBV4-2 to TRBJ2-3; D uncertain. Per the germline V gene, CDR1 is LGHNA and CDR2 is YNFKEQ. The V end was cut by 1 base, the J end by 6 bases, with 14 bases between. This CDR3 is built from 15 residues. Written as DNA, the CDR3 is TGTGCCAGCAGCCAAGGCGGAGCCGGACCGGATACGCAGTATTTT. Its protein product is CASSQGGAGPDTQYF.

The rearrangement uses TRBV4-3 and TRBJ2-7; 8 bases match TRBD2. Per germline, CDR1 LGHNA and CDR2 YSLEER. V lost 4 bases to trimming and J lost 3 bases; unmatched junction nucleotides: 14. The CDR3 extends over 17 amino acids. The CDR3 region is CASSRETQIAGIYEQYF. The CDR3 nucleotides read TGCGCCAGCAGCCGGGAGACCCAGATAGCGGGGATCTACGAGCAGTACTTC.

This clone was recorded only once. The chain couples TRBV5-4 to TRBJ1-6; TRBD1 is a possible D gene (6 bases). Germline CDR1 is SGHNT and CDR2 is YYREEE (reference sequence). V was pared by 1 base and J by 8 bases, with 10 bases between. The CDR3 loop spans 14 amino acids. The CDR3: CASSLWGADSPLHF. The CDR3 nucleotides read TGTGCCAGCAGCTTGTGGGGGGCCGATTCACCCCTCCACTTT.

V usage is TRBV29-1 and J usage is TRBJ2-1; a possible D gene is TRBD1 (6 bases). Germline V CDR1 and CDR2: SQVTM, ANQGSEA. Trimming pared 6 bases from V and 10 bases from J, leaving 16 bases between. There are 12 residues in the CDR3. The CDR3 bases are TGCAGCGTGCGCAGGGACATGGGCGAGCAGTTCTTC. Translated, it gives CSVRRDMGEQFF.

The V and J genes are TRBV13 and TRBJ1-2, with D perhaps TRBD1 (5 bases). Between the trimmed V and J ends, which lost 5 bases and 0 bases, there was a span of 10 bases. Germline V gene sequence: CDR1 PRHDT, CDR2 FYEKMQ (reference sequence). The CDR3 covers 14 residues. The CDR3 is CASSPGRANYGYTF. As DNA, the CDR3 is TGTGCCAGCAGCCCAGGCAGGGCTAACTATGGCTACACCTTC.

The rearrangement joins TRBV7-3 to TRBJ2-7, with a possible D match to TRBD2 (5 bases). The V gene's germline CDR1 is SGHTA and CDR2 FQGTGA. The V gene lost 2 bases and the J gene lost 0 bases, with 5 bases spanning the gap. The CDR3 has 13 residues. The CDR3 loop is CASSLRDSYEQYF. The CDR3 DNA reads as TGTGCCAGCAGCTTACGGGACTCCTACGAGCAGTACTTC.

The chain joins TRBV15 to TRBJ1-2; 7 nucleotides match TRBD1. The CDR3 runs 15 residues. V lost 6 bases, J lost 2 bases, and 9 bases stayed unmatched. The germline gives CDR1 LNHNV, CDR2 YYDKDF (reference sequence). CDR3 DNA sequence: TGTGCCACCAGAGCCCGACAGGGATCAAACTATGGCTACACCTTC. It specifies CATRARQGSNYGYTF.

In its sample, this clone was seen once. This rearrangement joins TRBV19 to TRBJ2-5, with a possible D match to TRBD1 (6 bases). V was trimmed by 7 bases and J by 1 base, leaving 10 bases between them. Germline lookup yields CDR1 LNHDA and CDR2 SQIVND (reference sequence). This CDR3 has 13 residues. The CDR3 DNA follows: TGTGCCAGTACCAGGGGCCCCCAAGAGACCCAGTACTTC. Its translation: CASTRGPQETQYF.

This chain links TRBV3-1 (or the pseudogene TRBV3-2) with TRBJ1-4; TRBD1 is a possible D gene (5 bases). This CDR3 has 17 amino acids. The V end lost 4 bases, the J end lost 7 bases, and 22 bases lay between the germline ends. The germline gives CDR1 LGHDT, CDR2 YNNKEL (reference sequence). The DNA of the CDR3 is TGTGCCAGCAGCCTATCCGGGGCAGTCCAATCTCGTGAAAAACTGTTTTTT. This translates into CASSLSGAVQSREKLFF.

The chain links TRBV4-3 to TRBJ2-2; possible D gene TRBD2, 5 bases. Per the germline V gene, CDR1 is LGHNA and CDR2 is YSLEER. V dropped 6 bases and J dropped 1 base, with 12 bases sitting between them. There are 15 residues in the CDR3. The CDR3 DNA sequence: TGCGCCAGCAGGCTAGGGAGCGGGAACACCGGGGAGCTGTTTTTT. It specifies CASRLGSGNTGELFF.

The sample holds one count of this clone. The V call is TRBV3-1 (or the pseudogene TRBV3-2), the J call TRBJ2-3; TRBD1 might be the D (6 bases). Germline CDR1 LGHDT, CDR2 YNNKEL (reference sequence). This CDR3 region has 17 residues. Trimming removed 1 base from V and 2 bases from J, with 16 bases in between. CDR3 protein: CASSQGHGDTDTDTQYF. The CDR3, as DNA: TGTGCCAGCAGCCAAGGACATGGGGACACCGACACAGATACGCAGTATTTT.

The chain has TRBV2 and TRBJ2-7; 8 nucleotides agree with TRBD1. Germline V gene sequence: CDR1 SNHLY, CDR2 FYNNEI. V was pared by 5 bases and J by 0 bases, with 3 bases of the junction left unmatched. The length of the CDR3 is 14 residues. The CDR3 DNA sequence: TGTGCCAGCAGTCGGACAGGGAGCTCCTACGAGCAGTACTTC. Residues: CASSRTGSSYEQYF.

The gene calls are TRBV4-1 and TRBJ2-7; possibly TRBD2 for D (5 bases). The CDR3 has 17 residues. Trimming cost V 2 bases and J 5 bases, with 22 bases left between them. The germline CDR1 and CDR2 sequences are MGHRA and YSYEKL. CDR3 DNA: TGCGCCAGCAGCCAAAGCGGAAACCCTGTTTTTCGGGACGAGCAGTACTTC. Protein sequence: CASSQSGNPVFRDEQYF.

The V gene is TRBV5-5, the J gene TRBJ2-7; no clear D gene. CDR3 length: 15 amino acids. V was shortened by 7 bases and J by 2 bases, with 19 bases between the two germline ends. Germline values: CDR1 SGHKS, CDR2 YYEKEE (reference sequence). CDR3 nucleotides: TGTGCCAGCTCCCTATCCGGCGGAACCACCTACGAGCAGTACTTC. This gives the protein CASSLSGGTTYEQYF.